This TCR beta chain was captured in a study of cytomegalovirus exposure and HLA in healthy donors. Study background: The same platform used for the 500 to 850 first-cohort repertoires was also used for the 120 or so validation repertoires, as a later analysis reported. Findings and caveats of the study: Among the CMV-associated chains, three were confirmed in vitro as specific for CMV antigens. The study listed approximately 170 cytomegalovirus-associated TCR beta chains. A classifier reportedly called cytomegalovirus status with high sensitivity and specificity.

CDR1 is SGHNT and CDR2 is YYREEE in the germline V gene (reference sequence). This CDR3 is 15 amino acids long. V was clipped by 4 bases and J by 4 bases, with 17 bases between them. Concerning this clone: Its antigen is as yet unknown.

Some clones are missing from TCRdb's copy, which holds only in-frame ones; the method was immunoSEQ multiplex PCR. This sample has 150,000 to 200,000 clones, with 85% to 90% found just once. The chain uses TRBV5-4 and TRBJ1-2; D is ambiguous. The origin of this receptor is a woman aged 25 to 45 in good health and CMV-seronegative. Material: PBMCs. CDR3 residues: CASSPGGSPSYGYTF. CDR3 in DNA: TGTGCCAGCAGCCCCGGAGGTTCCCCGTCCTATGGCTACACCTTC.